This T cell receptor (beta chain) was recovered during a study of T-cell memory formation after mild COVID-19. Findings and caveats of the study: A second wave expanding day 15 to 37 was CD4+-biased; contracting clones were balanced. The main location of contracting CD4+ clones was CM and EM, and that of contracting CD8+ clones was EMRA.

This CDR3 has 18 amino acids. With 3 bases clipped from V and 3 bases from J, the junction kept 11 bases outside the gene matches. Germline V CDR1 and CDR2: LGHNA, YSLEER. 5'RACE primed from the constant segment yielded TCR alpha and TCR beta cDNA libraries bearing sample barcodes and UMIs. MiXCR, run by TCRdb on the 5' RACE reads, gives a single entry per CDR3 protein. The sample has some 250,000 distinct CDR3 sequences; about a sixth are singletons. Turning to this clonotype: Its specificity is not known.

The sample taken for sequencing was PBMCs or a T cell subset sorted from them (not recorded which). The chain carries TRBV4-3 and TRBJ2-1, with 10 bases lining up with TRBD2. The receptor comes from a young man who had mild COVID-19 (a few samples of this study predate the infection). Cell type and time point are not known. CDR3 sequence reads: CASSQSSGGRLDYNEQFF. CDR3 DNA sequence: TGCGCCAGCAGCCAGTCTAGCGGGGGCCGTCTAGACTACAATGAGCAGTTCTTC.